This T cell receptor beta chain was retrieved from a study of identical twins. This CDR3 is 14 amino acids long. Between the trimmed V and J ends, which lost 4 bases and 1 base, there was a span of 11 bases. Per the germline V gene, CDR1 is MGHDK and CDR2 is SYGVNS. Study-wide results and caveats: Rather than following the same donors, the conclusions depended on cross-sectional statistical analysis. Modelling underestimated the level of out-of-frame TCR alpha sharing observed in monozygotic twins.

On this clonotype: Its antigen is unidentified.

One entry per CDR3 protein, called by TCRdb with MiXCR from the 5' RACE reads. The sample carries under 900,000 distinct CDR3 sequences, approximately 13% recorded once. The data were also submitted as part of a second study, on yellow fever vaccine responses in identical twins.

The genes are TRBV25-1 and TRBJ2-7, with D perhaps TRBD1 or TRBD2 (6 bases each). The clonotype originates from a woman aged 18-29 years in good health. Source material: PBMCs. In DNA form, the CDR3 reads TGTGCCAGCAGTGGGGGGGCGCTTTCCTACGAGCAGTACTTC. Its translation is CASSGGALSYEQYF.